The source of this T cell receptor (beta chain) is a study of T cells in Graves' hyperthyroidism and ophthalmopathy (dated by TCRdb to the late 2010s). A note on the overall study: Peripheral blood samples were taken at initial diagnosis, before any treatment was given. To identify distinguishing TCR V-J signatures, a discovery cohort of 90 to 100 patients was used, comprising 43 with Graves' ophthalmopathy and some 57 with stable Graves' hyperthyroidism. Prospective prediction of ophthalmopathy was tested in an independent validation cohort consisting of 18 to 20 hyperthyroidism patients and over 15 patients who later progressed to ophthalmopathy. For training and testing, the 100 or so patients in the discovery cohort were randomly divided in a 7:3 ratio. According to the paper, TCR Vbeta CDR3 sequencing was carried out on 135 peripheral blood samples, which came from fewer than 50 ophthalmopathy, under 80 hyperthyroidism and approximately 17 progressor patients. Following sampling, methimazole starting at 30 mg daily was given to hyperthyroidism patients, and high-dose intravenous methylprednisolone was given to ophthalmopathy patients. In addition, the study compared T-cell repertoires in thyroid tissue and in blood from six Graves' hyperthyroidism patients.

From cysteine to phenylalanine, the CDR3 is 14 amino acids long. Only the CDR3 portion is preserved as DNA: 42 bases, with reading frame beginning at the first base. The germline ends are 10 bases apart after V is trimmed by 2 bases and J by 6 bases. In the germline V gene (reference sequence), CDR1 corresponds to MNHEY and CDR2 to SMNVEV. This clonotype was seen a handful of times. The antigen it recognizes is unknown. No base qualities exist here, and no much larger clone lies one base off it. Overall study outcomes, separate from this receptor: A model built on a 13 V-J signature distinguished ophthalmopathy from stable hyperthyroidism, reaching 85% to 90% sensitivity and under 84% specificity in cross-validation and 80%/75% in testing. Blood samples also contained most of the expanded thyroid clonotypes (frequency above 0.001), which suggests that blood repertoires may reflect thyroid immune responses. Sample size was not statistically predetermined, and investigators were not blinded to group allocation. In validation, the model predicted progression to ophthalmopathy a median of 6.5 months before onset, with roughly 70% sensitivity and just under 75% specificity.

Moderately to severely active disease, a Clinical Activity Score of at least 3, a NOSPECS grade of at least 4, and a duration under 3 months were present in ophthalmopathy patients. Any patient with an uncontrolled infection, another autoimmune disease, pregnancy or lactation was excluded. Diagnoses relied on clinical symptoms, serum thyroxine and TRAb, thyroid ultrasound and orbital computed tomography. Ficoll-Paque density gradient centrifugation was used to isolate PBMCs from around 9.1 ml of fresh peripheral blood. Total RNA was extracted with Trizol reagent, and quality was checked on an Agilent 2100 Bioanalyzer. The TCR beta CDR3 regions were amplified from RNA transcripts. The first round of RT-PCR for the TCR CDR3 was performed with the HTBI primer set and the Qiagen OneStep RT-PCR kit. Libraries were constructed in a second round of multiplex PCR, after which size selection and purification were carried out. Libraries were sequenced paired-end with 100 bp reads on an Illumina HiSeq2000. The original pipeline was this. SOAPnuke was used to process the raw data, with reads discarded if the reads contained adapters or uncalled bases, had a mean Phred below 15, or lacked an exact constant-primer or identifier match. High-quality paired reads were merged with COPE v1.2.5, and unique nucleotide sequences were defined as clonotypes. MiTCR v1.1 was used to align clonotypes to the IMGT TRBV, TRBD and TRBJ reference segments. Analysis was restricted to V-J combinations with a frequency above 0.0001, which covered about 99% of repertoires. A TCS score was defined as the ratio of F50 (clonal expansion) to E x V (chaos), with BLOSUM62-based TCRdist applied between CDR3 peptides within each V-J. Welch's t-statistics and random forest reduced around 550 V-J features to roughly 13, which were used in a naive Bayes classifier (R e1071). Using fastp trimming at Q25 and MiXCR clonotype assembly, TCRdb reanalyzed the public sequencing data and kept in-frame beta chains. Entries are consolidated by CDR3 protein sequence, retaining the most common genes and DNA. TCRdb, not the authors, supplied the V and J calls. The sample table contains hundreds of thousands of distinct CDR3 sequences; only one count was recorded for roughly 18% of them. Around 17% of the sample is held by the ten biggest clonotypes.

This clonotype originated in a young woman with Graves' ophthalmopathy. Sequenced: blood. In this chain, TRBV27 is recombined with TRBJ2-2; a tentative D call is TRBD1 (5 bases match). At the DNA level, the sequence is TGTGCCAGCAGTTTACAGGGTTGGGCCGGGGAGCTGTTTTTT. It is translated as CASSLQGWAGELFF.